A selection of T cell receptor beta chains follows, all from one sample in a study of Ad26.COV2.S vaccination and SARS-CoV-2 variants. Sequencing used immunoSEQ multiplex PCR; TCRdb keeps in-frame clones, though not all of them. The repertoire consists of about 350,000 clones, with around 83% occurring once and the leading ten covering roughly 3.5%. The sequencing here drew on peripheral blood, taken in a trial of Ad26.COV2.S vaccine versus placebo. These receptors came from a person aged 18-65 years who received the Ad26.COV2.S COVID-19 vaccine or a placebo. CDR3s include the opening cysteine and the closing phenylalanine or tryptophan. Each record gives: J gene, V gene, CDR3 length, CDR3 protein.

TRBJ1-4 | TRBV28 | 15 | CASSLPGTGGEKLFF
TRBJ1-1 | TRBV18 | 15 | CASSPAQGAGTEAFF
TRBJ2-7 | TRBV27 | 17 | CASSRNRATSGAYEQYF
TRBJ1-1 | TRBV7-8 | 15 | CASSPQHRANTEAFF
TRBJ2-1 | TRBV27 | 17 | CASSGALTSGNENEQFF
TRBJ1-2 | TRBV19 | 15 | CASSPWQGANYGYTF
TRBJ2-3 | TRBV24-1 | 18 | CATSDLTGSGRETDTQYF
TRBJ2-3 | TRBV6-1 | 12 | CASSEFMDTQYF
TRBJ2-2 | TRBV11-2 | 17 | CASSFRPGQGPTGELFF
TRBJ1-2 | TRBV5-4 | 13 | CASSLGTHYGYTF
TRBJ2-5 | TRBV24-1 | 15 | CATSDFLGQEETQYF
TRBJ2-3 | TRBV25-1 | 16 | CASSFSGGSIWDTQYF
TRBJ2-7 | TRBV28 | 22 | CASSLRLLRGTGYREELGEQYF
TRBJ1-3 | TRBV5-6 | 14 | CASSLGQAGNTIYF
TRBJ2-3 | TRBV5-4 | 14 | CASSRLASTDTQYF
TRBJ2-2 | TRBV5-1 | 14 | CASSLGSNTGELFF
TRBJ2-1 | TRBV5-1 | 17 | CASSLNVGTSSYNEQFF
TRBJ2-7 | TRBV28 | 16 | CASSFGGAATSYEQYF
TRBJ2-7 | TRBV6-5 | 15 | CASNPFVGAGYEQYF
TRBJ1-4 | TRBV19 | 18 | CASSIVMPNRDTNEKLFF
TRBJ1-2 | TRBV7-2 | 15 | CASSSPGGSNYGYTF
TRBJ2-7 | TRBV7-9 | 16 | CASSAEVAGKNHEQYF
TRBJ2-7 | TRBV18 | 14 | CASSRDRAQGEQYF
TRBJ2-4 | TRBV5-1 | 17 | CASSLEGARGVADIQYF
TRBJ2-5 | TRBV3-1/TRBV3-2 | 18 | CASSQDRDYVGFQETQYF
TRBJ1-1 | TRBV18 | 14 | CASSPARTNTEAFF
TRBJ1-1 | TRBV27 | 14 | CASSYKQGGFEAFF
TRBJ2-1 | TRBV18 | 14 | CASSPPGGPREQFF
TRBJ1-1 | TRBV5-1 | 17 | CASTNSVRGPWNTEAFF
TRBJ2-1 | TRBV3-1/TRBV3-2 | 17 | CASSQNTGVRSYNEQFF
TRBJ2-7 | TRBV10-1 | 13 | CASSARGAYEQYF
TRBJ2-1 | TRBV13 | 18 | CASREEGLAGGLYNEQFF
TRBJ1-1 | TRBV30 | 13 | CAWTGDLNTEAFF
TRBJ1-6 | TRBV18 | 16 | CASSPNAGNLNSPLHF
TRBJ2-6 | TRBV9 | 18 | CAPRGQGNNGSGANVLTF
TRBJ1-3 | TRBV2 | 15 | CASTTDTISGNTIYF
TRBJ1-6 | TRBV7-8 | 16 | CASSSRNRGGNSPLHF
TRBJ2-3 | TRBV19 | 15 | CASSIWEGGRDTQYF
TRBJ2-3 | TRBV7-9 | 19 | CAILNETSGRAYAADTQYF
TRBJ1-3 | TRBV4-3 | 14 | CASSWDRVGNTIYF
TRBJ2-1 | TRBV5-1 | 15 | CASSSTSGSTNEQFF
TRBJ1-2 | TRBV30 | 13 | CAWEDRGKRGYTF
TRBJ1-5 | TRBV27 | 16 | CASSLVSLHSNQPQHF
TRBJ1-2 | TRBV10-2 | 13 | CASSDPNRGGYTF
TRBJ1-2 | TRBV6-5 | 11 | CASRSGFGYTF
TRBJ1-2 | TRBV4-1 | 11 | CASVGPHGYTF
TRBJ1-4 | TRBV2 | 15 | CASSRDSATNEKLFF
TRBJ1-6 | TRBV6-2/TRBV6-3 | 17 | CASSPPPAIFVNSPLHF
TRBJ1-6 | TRBV2 | 14 | CASLGQGVGSPLHF
TRBJ2-7 | TRBV29-1 | 12 | CSVEGVLYEQYF
TRBJ2-7 | TRBV4-3 | 14 | CASSQVYNSYEQYF
TRBJ1-3 | TRBV4-3 | 15 | CASSQDPRAGNTIYF
TRBJ2-5 | TRBV7-2 | 15 | CASSKIAGFQETQYF